The 28 T cell receptor beta chains in this list originate from one sample, sequenced in a study of T cell responses to AZD1222 COVID-19 vaccine. Only in-frame clones appear in the TCRdb table, and some are missing; sequencing was by immunoSEQ multiplex PCR. The table lists about 150,000 clones, over 75% of them singletons. Sequenced here: peripheral blood, sampled on day 0 of AZD1222 vaccination. These TCRs come from an adult in good health.

The chain joins TRBV18 to TRBJ2-7; perhaps TRBD1 as D (5 bases). Trimming stripped 1 base from V and 0 bases from J, with 7 bases between. The CDR3 covers 14 residues. Germline V gene lookup returns CDR1 KGHSH and CDR2 LQKENI. This CDR3 is CASSPQDISYEQYF. The CDR3 coding sequence is TGTGCCAGCTCACCACAGGACATCTCCTACGAGCAGTACTTC. The full variable domain, completed using reference TRBV18 and TRBJ2-7, is NAGVMQNPRHLVRRRGQEARLRCSPMKGHSHVYWYRQLPEEGLKFMVYLQKENIIDESGMPKERFSAEFPKEGPSILRIQQVVRGDSAAYFCASSPQDISYEQYFGPGTRLTVT.

V and J are TRBV10-3 and TRBJ2-7; 8 bases map to TRBD2. The V and J ends lost 11 bases and 6 bases, in that order; junction bases with no gene match: 6. This CDR3 comprises 11 residues. CDR1 and CDR2 from the germline V gene are ENHRY and SYGVKD. The CDR3 DNA follows: TGTGCCTCCCAGACTAGCGTCGAGCAGTACTTC. As protein: CASQTSVEQYF.

The chain uses TRBV28 and TRBJ2-3; D unresolved. The CDR3 length is 13 residues. V gave up 7 bases and J gave up 4 bases, with 12 bases separating them. Germline assignment: CDR1 MDHEN and CDR2 SYDVKM. Here the CDR3 reads CASNIRVSDTQYF. DNA for the CDR3: TGTGCCAGCAACATCCGCGTCTCAGATACGCAGTATTTT.

The CDR3: CASSAVRQEPQHF. The CDR3 nucleotides are TGTGCCAGTTCTGCCGTAAGACAAGAGCCCCAGCATTTT. The V and J genes are TRBV19 and TRBJ1-5; D call uncertain. Germline CDR1 is LNHDA and CDR2 is SQIVND (reference sequence). Trimming took 8 bases from V and 8 from J, leaving 16 bases between them. The CDR3 loop spans 13 amino acids. The full variable domain, rest sourced from reference TRBV19 and TRBJ1-5, is DGGITQSPKYLFRKEGQNVTLSCEQNLNHDAMYWYRQDPGQGLRLIYYSQIVNDFQKGDIAEGYSVSREKKESFPLTVTSAQKNPTAFYLCASSAVRQEPQHFGDGTRLSIL.

The chain uses TRBV19 and TRBJ1-2; D is uncertain. Germline loops: CDR1 LNHDA, CDR2 SQIVND (reference sequence). V was pared by 0 bases and J by 0 bases, with 11 bases between. The CDR3 has 16 residues. For the CDR3, the DNA is TGTGCCAGTAGTATAGATCTCGGGAAAGCTAACTATGGCTACACCTTC. Its translation: CASSIDLGKANYGYTF. Variable domain in full (rest from reference TRBV19 and TRBJ1-2): DGGITQSPKYLFRKEGQNVTLSCEQNLNHDAMYWYRQDPGQGLRLIYYSQIVNDFQKGDIAEGYSVSREKKESFPLTVTSAQKNPTAFYLCASSIDLGKANYGYTFGSGTRLTVV.

This clone was counted only a few times. A junction end diverges from the germline sequence, so it may reflect a read error. The chain has TRBV5-5 and TRBJ2-1; 7 bases are shared with TRBD2. Germline CDR1 is SGHKS and CDR2 is YYEKEE (reference sequence). The CDR3 sequence is 14 residues long. The CDR3 DNA follows: TGTGCCAGCACCTTGGAGCGGGATTACAATGAGCAGTTCTTC. Protein sequence: CASTLERDYNEQFF.

The rearrangement uses TRBV6-5 and TRBJ2-7, with D hard to call. CDR1 is MNHEY and CDR2 is SVGAGI in the germline V gene. Trimming pared 2 bases from V and 3 bases from J, leaving 8 bases between. The CDR3 is 13 amino acids. The CDR3 coding sequence is TGTGCCAGCAGTTACGCCAGTGTCTACGAGCAGTACTTC. Protein sequence: CASSYASVYEQYF.

Remarks on this clone: Within the sample, other DNA sequences also encode this same CDR3. This chain links TRBV7-2 with TRBJ1-2; D is unclear. Germline values: CDR1 SGHTA, CDR2 FQGNSA. V was clipped by 1 base and J by 3 bases, with 6 bases between them. The CDR3 runs to 13 residues. The CDR3 reads CASSLGGDYGYTF. The CDR3 region has the DNA TGTGCCAGCAGCTTAGGAGGAGACTATGGCTACACCTTC.

This chain connects TRBV6-1 to TRBJ2-7; 8 bases align to TRBD2. CDR1 is MNHNS, CDR2 SASEGT, per germline. Trimming cost V 0 bases and J 5 bases; bases outside gene matches: 9. This CDR3 has 16 residues. Here the CDR3 DNA reads TGTGCCAGCAGTGAAGCGTCGGGAGGGCCTCTCAACGAGCAGTACTTC. Translated: CASSEASGGPLNEQYF.

The chain joins TRBV6-5 to TRBJ2-1, with 7 nucleotides matching TRBD1. Per the germline V gene, CDR1 is MNHEY and CDR2 is SVGAGI. This CDR3 spans 14 amino acids. V dropped 6 bases and J dropped 4; count of bases not matched to a gene: 6. The CDR3, as DNA: TGTGCCAGCAGCCGGACAGGAGAATACAATGAGCAGTTCTTC. Its protein is CASSRTGEYNEQFF.

J is TRBJ1-6 and V is TRBV18; D is unclear. Germline values: CDR1 KGHSH, CDR2 LQKENI. The CDR3 runs to 13 residues. V gave up 2 bases and J gave up 8 bases, with 7 bases separating them. The CDR3 coding sequence is TGTGCCAGCTCACCAAATTTAGATTCACCCCTCCACTTT. Its translation is CASSPNLDSPLHF. The entire variable domain, with the rest obtained from reference TRBV18 and TRBJ1-6, is as follows: NAGVMQNPRHLVRRRGQEARLRCSPMKGHSHVYWYRQLPEEGLKFMVYLQKENIIDESGMPKERFSAEFPKEGPSILRIQQVVRGDSAAYFCASSPNLDSPLHFGNGTRLTVT.

The chain uses TRBV10-2 and TRBJ2-3; TRBD2 agrees at 8 bases. The CDR3 spans 17 residues. V was clipped by 3 bases and J by 0 bases; unmatched bases: 8. Per germline, CDR1 WSHSY and CDR2 SAAADI. The CDR3 DNA reads TGCGCCAGCAGTGAATTATTGGCTAGCGGGAGCACAGATACGCAGTATTTT. This gives the protein CASSELLASGSTDTQYF.

The V and J genes are TRBV18 and TRBJ1-1, with a tentative D call TRBD1 (5 bases). Germline V gene lookup returns CDR1 KGHSH and CDR2 LQKENI. V was shortened by 5 bases and J by 4 bases, with 17 bases between the two germline ends. CDR3 length: 15 residues. CDR3 sequence: CASSSRQIVTTEAFF. DNA for the CDR3: TGTGCCAGCTCATCGAGACAGATTGTGACCACTGAAGCTTTCTTT.

This sequence joins TRBV3-1 (or the pseudogene TRBV3-2) and TRBJ1-1; D is uncertain. The ends were cut back, 4 bases at V and 1 base at J, with 10 bases in the middle. This CDR3 spans 14 amino acids. CDR1 is LGHDT and CDR2 is YNNKEL in the germline V gene (reference sequence). CDR3 in amino acids: CASSRSGKNTEAFF. Here the CDR3 DNA reads TGTGCCAGCAGCCGCTCCGGGAAGAACACTGAAGCTTTCTTT.

This chain connects TRBV12-3 or TRBV12-4 to TRBJ1-2; 7 bases map to TRBD1. V shed 6 bases, J shed 4 bases, and the junction held 5 bases outside the gene matches. CDR3 size: 13 residues. In DNA form, the CDR3 reads TGTGCCAGCAGGCCTACAGGGGTCTATGGCTACACCTTC. Its protein product is CASRPTGVYGYTF.

J is TRBJ2-7 and V is TRBV14; unclear D gene. The CDR3 consists of 20 residues. The V gene lost 4 bases and the J gene lost 0 bases, with 28 bases spanning the gap. Germline lookup yields CDR1 SGHDN and CDR2 FVKESK. CDR3 DNA: TGTGCCAGCAGCCCCGGGCTCCTGCCCCGGCGGTGGCCAAGCTCCTACGAGCAGTACTTC. Translated: CASSPGLLPRRWPSSYEQYF.

This chain uses TRBV11-2 with TRBJ1-1; tentative D call: TRBD1 (6 bases). Deletions cut 2 bases from V and 6 bases from J, with 13 bases between. CDR3 length equals 14 residues. CDR1 and CDR2 from the germline V gene are SGHAT and FQNNGV. CDR3 bases: TGTGCCAGCAGCTTAATGTCGGGGGGCCCTGAAGCTTTCTTT. Its translation: CASSLMSGGPEAFF.

V and J are TRBV25-1 and TRBJ2-7, with 10 bases that match TRBD1. Per the germline V gene, CDR1 is MGHDK and CDR2 is SYGVNS. The length of the CDR3 is 14 residues. CDR3 DNA: TGTGAAGGATTGGGGACAGGGGAAAAGTCTGAGCAGTACTTC. Amino acids: CEGLGTGEKSEQYF.

This clone was recorded once. The chain employs TRBV7-8 and TRBJ1-1; D possibly corresponds to TRBD1 (6 bases). The CDR3 sequence is 13 residues long. With 0 bases removed from V and 9 bases from J, the gap between germline ends came to 11 bases. Germline CDR1 is SGHVS and CDR2 is FQNEAQ. The DNA of the CDR3 is TGTGCCAGCAGCTTAGCGGGCGGACAGAAAGCTTTCTTT. This encodes CASSLAGGQKAFF.

The chain uses TRBV11-2 and TRBJ2-2; 10 bases line up with TRBD2. V shed 3 bases, J shed 6 bases, and the junction held 10 bases outside the gene matches. This CDR3 contains 17 residues. Germline V CDR1 and CDR2: SGHAT, FQNNGV. CDR3 in DNA: TGTGCCAGCAGCTTGGGTCTAGCGGGAGTCGTCGCCGGGGAGCTGTTTTTT. Protein: CASSLGLAGVVAGELFF.

The gene calls are TRBV28 and TRBJ1-6; 10 nucleotides align to TRBD1. With V trimmed by 2 bases and J by 7 bases, 2 bases remained unmatched. The CDR3 covers 15 residues. The V gene's germline CDR1 is MDHEN and CDR2 SYDVKM. The DNA of the CDR3 is TGTGCCAGCAGTTTAGTGGGACAGGGGAATTCACCCCTCCACTTT. Protein: CASSLVGQGNSPLHF.

The chain combines TRBV28 with TRBJ1-2; TRBD1 might be the D (5 bases). CDR1 is MDHEN and CDR2 is SYDVKM in the germline V gene. The CDR3 sequence is 15 residues long. The V and J ends lost 2 bases and 4 bases respectively, with 14 bases between them. The CDR3 protein is CASSLGQGISYGYTF. CDR3 bases: TGTGCCAGCAGTTTAGGGCAGGGAATTTCCTATGGCTACACCTTC.

J is TRBJ2-1 and V is TRBV5-1; D may be TRBD2 (6 bases). The CDR3 covers 15 residues. The germline gives CDR1 SGHRS, CDR2 YFSETQ. The V end was cut by 5 bases, the J end by 0 bases, with 12 bases between. CDR3 DNA: TGCGCCAGCAGGGTGGCGGGGAGCTCCTACAATGAGCAGTTCTTC. It yields the protein CASRVAGSSYNEQFF.

This chain joins TRBV19 and TRBJ2-7, with D maybe TRBD1 (6 bases). Trimming shortened V by 2 bases and J by 3 bases, and 14 bases separated the two germline ends. The CDR3 runs 15 residues. Germline values: CDR1 LNHDA, CDR2 SQIVND (reference sequence). This CDR3 is CASSITSGTNYEQYF. The CDR3 nucleotides are TGTGCCAGTAGTATAACCTCCGGGACAAACTACGAGCAGTACTTC.

The CDR3 nucleotides read TGTGCCAGCAGCTGGGGGGTTCCCGGGGAGCTGTTTTTT. The encoded protein is CASSWGVPGELFF. The rearrangement uses TRBV5-5 and TRBJ2-2, with D possibly being TRBD2 (6 bases). This CDR3 contains 13 residues. Germline loops: CDR1 SGHKS, CDR2 YYEKEE (reference sequence). V was clipped by 3 bases and J by 6 bases, with 9 bases between them.

The chain links TRBV9 to TRBJ2-2, with TRBD2 matching 9 bases. The CDR3 consists of 16 residues. With 1 base clipped from V and 3 bases from J, the junction kept 4 bases outside the gene matches. The germline V gene encodes CDR1 SGDLS and CDR2 YYNGEE. The CDR3 here is CASSVHSGSDTGELFF. CDR3 sequence (DNA): TGTGCCAGCAGCGTACATAGCGGGAGCGACACCGGGGAGCTGTTTTTT.

The chain combines TRBV13 with TRBJ2-3; TRBD2 aligns across 13 bases. Trimming took 0 bases from V and 2 from J; bases not matched to a gene: 2. Germline V gene sequence: CDR1 PRHDT, CDR2 FYEKMQ (reference sequence). CDR3 size: 17 residues. CDR3 sequence (DNA): TGTGCCAGCAGCTTAGGCGGACTAGCGGGAGACACAGATACGCAGTATTTT. It encodes CASSLGGLAGDTDTQYF.

The rearrangement joins TRBV24-1 to TRBJ2-2; TRBD1 might be the D (5 bases). The CDR3 extends over 14 amino acids. Trimming stripped 7 bases from V and 0 bases from J, with 8 bases between. Per the germline V gene, CDR1 is KGHDR and CDR2 is SFDVKD. CDR3 in amino acids: CATSDRPNTGELFF. The DNA for the CDR3 is TGTGCCACCAGCGACAGACCGAACACCGGGGAGCTGTTTTTT.